The T cell receptor (beta chain) described here comes from a study of response to subunit inactivated influenza vaccine. Study-level points and caveats: Few new T cells, the authors suggested, are recruited by each seasonal influenza vaccination.

The germline V gene encodes CDR1 SQVTM and CDR2 ANQGSEA. V shed 6 bases and J shed 4 bases, with 7 bases lying between them. The length of the CDR3 is 12 residues. One entry per CDR3 protein results from TCRdb running MiXCR on the RT-PCR reads. The sample includes about 700,000 distinct CDR3 sequences, 14% seen only once; the top ten take about 7.4%. This clonotype was counted a few times. Its antigen is unknown. The sample consisted of PBMCs from blood, taken 14 days before vaccination. The chain carries TRBV29-1 and TRBJ2-6, with D possibly matching TRBD2 (5 bases). This TCR derives from a man aged 45-65 years who received an inactivated influenza vaccine. DNA of the CDR3: TGCAGCGTCCTAGCCGGGGCCAACGTCCTGACTTTC. The encoded protein is CSVLAGANVLTF.